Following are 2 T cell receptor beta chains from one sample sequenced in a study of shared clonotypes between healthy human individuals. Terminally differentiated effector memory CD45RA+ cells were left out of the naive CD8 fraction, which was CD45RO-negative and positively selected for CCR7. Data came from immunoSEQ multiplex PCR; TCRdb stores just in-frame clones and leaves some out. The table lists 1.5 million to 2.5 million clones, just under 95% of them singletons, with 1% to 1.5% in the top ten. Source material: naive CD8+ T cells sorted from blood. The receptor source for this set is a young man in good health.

CDR3 region: CASSGRGASPYEQYF. The CDR3 bases are TGTGCCAGCAGCGGACGCGGGGCCTCCCCTTACGAGCAGTACTTC. V and J are TRBV6-6 and TRBJ2-7; D possibly corresponds to TRBD2 (6 bases). V was trimmed by 6 bases and J by 4 bases, leaving 19 bases between them. CDR1 is MNHNY and CDR2 is SVGAGI in the germline V gene (reference sequence). This CDR3 spans 15 amino acids.

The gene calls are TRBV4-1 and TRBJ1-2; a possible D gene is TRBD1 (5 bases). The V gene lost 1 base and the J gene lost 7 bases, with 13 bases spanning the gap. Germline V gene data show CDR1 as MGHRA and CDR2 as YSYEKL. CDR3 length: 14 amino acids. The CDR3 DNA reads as TGCGCCAGCAGCCAAGTTCAGGGATCCATTGGCTACACCTTC. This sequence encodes CASSQVQGSIGYTF.